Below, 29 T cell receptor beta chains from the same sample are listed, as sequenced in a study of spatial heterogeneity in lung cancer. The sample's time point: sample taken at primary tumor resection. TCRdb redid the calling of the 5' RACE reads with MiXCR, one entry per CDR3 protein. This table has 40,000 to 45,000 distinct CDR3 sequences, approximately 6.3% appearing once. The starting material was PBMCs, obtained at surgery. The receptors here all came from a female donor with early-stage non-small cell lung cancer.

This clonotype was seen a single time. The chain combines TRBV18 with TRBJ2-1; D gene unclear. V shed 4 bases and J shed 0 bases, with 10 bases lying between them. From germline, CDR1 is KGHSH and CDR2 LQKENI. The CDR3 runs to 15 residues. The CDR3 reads CASSLYGHSYNEQFF. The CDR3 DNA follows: TGTGCCAGCTCACTTTACGGCCACTCCTACAATGAGCAGTTCTTC.

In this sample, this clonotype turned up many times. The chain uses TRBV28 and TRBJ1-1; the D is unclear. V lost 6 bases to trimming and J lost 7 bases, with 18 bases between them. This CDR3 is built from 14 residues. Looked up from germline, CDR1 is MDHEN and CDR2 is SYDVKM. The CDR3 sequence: CASSESPLQYEAFF. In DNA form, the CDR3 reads TGTGCCAGCAGCGAGTCCCCCTTACAGTATGAAGCTTTCTTT.

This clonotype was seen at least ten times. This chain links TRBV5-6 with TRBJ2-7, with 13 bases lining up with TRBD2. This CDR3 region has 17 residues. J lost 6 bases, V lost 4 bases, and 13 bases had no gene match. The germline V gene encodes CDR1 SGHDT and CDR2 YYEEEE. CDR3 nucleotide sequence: TGTGCCAGCAGCCCACCTAGAGGGACTAGCGGGGAAGTCGAGCAGTACTTC. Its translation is CASSPPRGTSGEVEQYF.

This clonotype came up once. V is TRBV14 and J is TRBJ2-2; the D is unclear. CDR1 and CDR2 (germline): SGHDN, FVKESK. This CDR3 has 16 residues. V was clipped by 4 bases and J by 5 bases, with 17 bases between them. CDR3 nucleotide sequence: TGTGCCAGCAGCCTAACCTCCGGGTTTTCGACCGGGGAGCTGTTTTTT. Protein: CASSLTSGFSTGELFF.

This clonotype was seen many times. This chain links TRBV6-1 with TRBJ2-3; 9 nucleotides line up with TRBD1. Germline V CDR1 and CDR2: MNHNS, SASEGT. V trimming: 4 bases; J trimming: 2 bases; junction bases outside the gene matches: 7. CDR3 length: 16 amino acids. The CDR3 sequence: CASSGRTGETTDTQYF. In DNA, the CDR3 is TGTGCCAGCAGTGGGAGGACAGGGGAGACCACAGATACGCAGTATTTT.

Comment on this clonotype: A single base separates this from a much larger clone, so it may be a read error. CDR3 amino acids: CASSLDTGALYGCTF. In DNA, the CDR3 is TGCGCCAGCAGCTTGGATACAGGGGCCCTCTATGGCTGCACCTTC. The V and J genes are TRBV5-1 and TRBJ1-2; 7 nucleotides align to TRBD1. Germline V gene lookup returns CDR1 SGHRS and CDR2 YFSETQ. This CDR3 has 15 amino acids.

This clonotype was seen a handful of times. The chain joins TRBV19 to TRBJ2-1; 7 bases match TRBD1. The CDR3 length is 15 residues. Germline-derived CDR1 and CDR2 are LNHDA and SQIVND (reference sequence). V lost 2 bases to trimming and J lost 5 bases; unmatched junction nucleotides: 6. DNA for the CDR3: TGTGCCAGTAGTATAATGTCGACAGGGAACAATGAGCAGTTCTTC. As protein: CASSIMSTGNNEQFF.

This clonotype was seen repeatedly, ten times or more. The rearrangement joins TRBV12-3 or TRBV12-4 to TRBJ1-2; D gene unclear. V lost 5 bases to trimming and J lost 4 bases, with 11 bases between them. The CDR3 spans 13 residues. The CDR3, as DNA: TGTGCCAGCAGTGTTCAAAGGGTCTATGGCTACACCTTC. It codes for CASSVQRVYGYTF.

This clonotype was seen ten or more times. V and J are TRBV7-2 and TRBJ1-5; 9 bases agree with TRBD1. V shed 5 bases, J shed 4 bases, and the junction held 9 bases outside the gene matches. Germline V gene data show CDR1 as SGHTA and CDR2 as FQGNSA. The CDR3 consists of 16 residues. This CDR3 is CASSNAGTGFNQPQHF. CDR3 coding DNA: TGTGCCAGCAGCAATGCCGGGACAGGGTTTAATCAGCCCCAGCATTTT.

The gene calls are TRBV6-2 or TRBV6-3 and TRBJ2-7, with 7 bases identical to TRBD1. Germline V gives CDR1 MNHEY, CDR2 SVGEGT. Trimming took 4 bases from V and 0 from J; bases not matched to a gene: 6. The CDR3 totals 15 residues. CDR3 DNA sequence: TGTGCCAGCAGTTCCTTCGGACAGGCCTCCTACGAGCAGTACTTC. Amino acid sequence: CASSSFGQASYEQYF.

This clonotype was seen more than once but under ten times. The CDR3: CASSRQANTGELFF. The CDR3 nucleotides are TGTGCCAGCAGTAGACAGGCGAACACCGGGGAGCTGTTTTTT. The J gene is TRBJ2-2, the V gene TRBV3-1; tentatively, D is TRBD1 (6 bases). Per germline, CDR1 LGHDT and CDR2 YNNKEL (reference sequence). The CDR3 runs to 14 residues. V was cut by 6 bases and J by 0 bases, with 8 bases left in between.

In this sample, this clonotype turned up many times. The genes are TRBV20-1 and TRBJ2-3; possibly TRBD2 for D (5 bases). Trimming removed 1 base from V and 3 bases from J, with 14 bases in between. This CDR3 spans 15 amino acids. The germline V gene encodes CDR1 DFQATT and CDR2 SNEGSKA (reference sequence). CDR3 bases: TGCAGTGCTAGAGCACTACTAGAGAGGACAGATACGCAGTATTTT. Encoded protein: CSARALLERTDTQYF.

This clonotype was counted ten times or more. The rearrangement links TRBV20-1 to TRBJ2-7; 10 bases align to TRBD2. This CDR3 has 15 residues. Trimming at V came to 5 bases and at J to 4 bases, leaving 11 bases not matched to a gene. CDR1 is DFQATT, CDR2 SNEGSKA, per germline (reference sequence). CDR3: CSALSPVTSGYEQYF. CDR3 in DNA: TGCAGTGCTTTATCCCCCGTGACTAGCGGGTACGAGCAGTACTTC.

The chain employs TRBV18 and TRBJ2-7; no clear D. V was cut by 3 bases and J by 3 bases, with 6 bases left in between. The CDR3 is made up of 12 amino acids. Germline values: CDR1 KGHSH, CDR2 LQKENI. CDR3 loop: CASSPHSYEQYF. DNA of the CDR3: TGTGCCAGCTCACCGCACAGCTACGAGCAGTACTTC.

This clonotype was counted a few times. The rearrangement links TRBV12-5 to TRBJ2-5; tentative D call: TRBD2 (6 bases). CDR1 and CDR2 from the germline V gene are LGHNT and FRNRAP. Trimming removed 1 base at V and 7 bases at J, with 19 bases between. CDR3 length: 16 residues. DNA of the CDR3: TGTGCTAGTGGTTTGGGGACCGAGACACGGGGGTTGACCCAGTACTTC. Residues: CASGLGTETRGLTQYF.

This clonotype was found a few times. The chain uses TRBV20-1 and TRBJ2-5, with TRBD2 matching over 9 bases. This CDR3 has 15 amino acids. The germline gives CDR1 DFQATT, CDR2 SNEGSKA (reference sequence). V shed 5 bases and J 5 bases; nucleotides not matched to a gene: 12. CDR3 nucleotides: TGCAGTGCTTCCCGTGCGCGGGGGGGCCCCGAGACCCAGTACTTC. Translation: CSASRARGGPETQYF.

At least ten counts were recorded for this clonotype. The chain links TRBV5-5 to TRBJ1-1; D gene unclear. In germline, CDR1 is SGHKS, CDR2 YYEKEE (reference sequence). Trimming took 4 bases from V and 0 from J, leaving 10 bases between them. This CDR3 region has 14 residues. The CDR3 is CASSPGPMNTEAFF. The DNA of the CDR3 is TGTGCCAGCAGCCCCGGGCCCATGAACACTGAAGCTTTCTTT.

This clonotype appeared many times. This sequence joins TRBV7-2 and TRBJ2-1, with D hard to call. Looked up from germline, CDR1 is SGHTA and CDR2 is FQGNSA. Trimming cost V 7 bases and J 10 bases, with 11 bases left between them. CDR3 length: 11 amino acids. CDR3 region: CASTALAEQFF. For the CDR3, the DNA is TGTGCCAGCACCGCATTGGCGGAGCAGTTCTTC.

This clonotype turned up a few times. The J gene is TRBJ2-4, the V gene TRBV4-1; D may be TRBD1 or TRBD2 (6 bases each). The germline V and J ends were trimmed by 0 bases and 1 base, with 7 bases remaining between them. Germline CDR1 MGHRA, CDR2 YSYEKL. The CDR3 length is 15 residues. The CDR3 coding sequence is TGCGCCAGCAGCCAAGAAGGGGGGGCCAAAAACATTCAGTACTTC. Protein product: CASSQEGGAKNIQYF.

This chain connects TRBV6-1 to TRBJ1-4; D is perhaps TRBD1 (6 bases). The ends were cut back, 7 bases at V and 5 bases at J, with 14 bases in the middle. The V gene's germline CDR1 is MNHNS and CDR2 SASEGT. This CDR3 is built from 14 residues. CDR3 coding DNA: TGTGCCAGCACCAGGACAGCCGAGAATGAAAAACTGTTTTTT. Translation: CASTRTAENEKLFF.

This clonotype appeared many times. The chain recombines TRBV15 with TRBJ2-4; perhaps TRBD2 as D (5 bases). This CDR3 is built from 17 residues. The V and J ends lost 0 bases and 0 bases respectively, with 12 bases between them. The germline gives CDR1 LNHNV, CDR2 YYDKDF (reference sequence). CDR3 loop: CATSRDRAGLAKNIQYF. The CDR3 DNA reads TGTGCCACCAGCAGAGATCGTGCGGGCTTAGCCAAAAACATTCAGTACTTC.

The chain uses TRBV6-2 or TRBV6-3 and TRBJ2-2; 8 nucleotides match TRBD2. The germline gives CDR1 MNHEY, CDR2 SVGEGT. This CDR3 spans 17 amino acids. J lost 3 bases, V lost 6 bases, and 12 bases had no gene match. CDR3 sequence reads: CASSPGGGKSDTGELFF. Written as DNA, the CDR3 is TGTGCCAGCAGCCCGGGCGGGGGGAAATCCGACACCGGGGAGCTGTTTTTT.

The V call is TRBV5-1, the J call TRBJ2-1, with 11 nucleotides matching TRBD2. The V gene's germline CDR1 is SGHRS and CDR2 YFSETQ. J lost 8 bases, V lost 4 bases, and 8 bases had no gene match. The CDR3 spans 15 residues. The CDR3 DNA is TGCGCCAGCAGCCCCGGACTAGCGGGTAGGGATGAGCAGTTCTTC. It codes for CASSPGLAGRDEQFF. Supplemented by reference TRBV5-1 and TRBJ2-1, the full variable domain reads KAGVTQTPRYLIKTRGQQVTLSCSPISGHRSVSWYQQTPGQGLQFLFEYFSETQRNKGNFPGRFSGRQFSNSRSEMNVSTLELGDSALYLCASSPGLAGRDEQFFGPGTRLTVL.

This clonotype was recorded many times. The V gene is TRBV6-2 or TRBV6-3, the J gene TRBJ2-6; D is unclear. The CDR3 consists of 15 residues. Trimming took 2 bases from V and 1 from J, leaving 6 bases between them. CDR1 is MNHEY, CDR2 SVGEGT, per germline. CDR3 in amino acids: CASSYGISGANVLTF. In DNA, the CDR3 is TGTGCCAGCAGTTACGGGATATCTGGGGCCAACGTCCTGACTTTC.

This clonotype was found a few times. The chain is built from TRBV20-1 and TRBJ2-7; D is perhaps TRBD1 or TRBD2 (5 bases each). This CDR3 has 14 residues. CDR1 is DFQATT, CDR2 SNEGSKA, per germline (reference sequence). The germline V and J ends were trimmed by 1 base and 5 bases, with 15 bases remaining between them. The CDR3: CSARGDGRKNEQYF. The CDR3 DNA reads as TGCAGTGCTAGAGGGGACGGCCGGAAAAACGAGCAGTACTTC.

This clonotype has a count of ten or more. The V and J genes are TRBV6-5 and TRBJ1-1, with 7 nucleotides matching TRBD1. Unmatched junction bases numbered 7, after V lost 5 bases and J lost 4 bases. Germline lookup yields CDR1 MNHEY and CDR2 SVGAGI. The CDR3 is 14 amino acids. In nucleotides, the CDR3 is TGTGCCAGCAGTCGGGACAGCTTGAGCACTGAAGCTTTCTTT. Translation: CASSRDSLSTEAFF.

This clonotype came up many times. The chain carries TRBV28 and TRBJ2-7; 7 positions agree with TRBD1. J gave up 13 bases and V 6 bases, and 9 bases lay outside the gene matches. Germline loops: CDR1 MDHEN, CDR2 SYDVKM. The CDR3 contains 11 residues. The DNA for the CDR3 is TGTGCCAGCAGGTTCGGGACAGTAATTTACTTC. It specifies CASRFGTVIYF. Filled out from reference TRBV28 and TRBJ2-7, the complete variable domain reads DVKVTQSSRYLVKRTGEKVFLECVQDMDHENMFWYRQDPGLGLRLIYFSYDVKMKEKGDIPEGYSVSREKKERFSLILESASTNQTSMYLCASRFGTVIYFGPGTRLTVT.

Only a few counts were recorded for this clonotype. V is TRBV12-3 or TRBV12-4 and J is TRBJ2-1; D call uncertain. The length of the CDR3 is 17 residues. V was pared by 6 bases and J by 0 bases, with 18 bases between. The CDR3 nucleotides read TGTGCCAGCAGCCCTCTCAGACTCATCCTCTCCTACAATGAGCAGTTCTTC. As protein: CASSPLRLILSYNEQFF.

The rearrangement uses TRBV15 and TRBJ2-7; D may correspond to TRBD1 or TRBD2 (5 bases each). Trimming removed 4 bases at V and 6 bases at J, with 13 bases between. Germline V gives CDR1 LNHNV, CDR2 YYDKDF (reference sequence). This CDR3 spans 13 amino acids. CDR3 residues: CATSNGDHREQYF. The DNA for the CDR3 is TGTGCCACCAGCAACGGGGACCACCGCGAGCAGTACTTC.